This entry concerns a single TCR beta chain. This receptor's antigen is unknown. Base qualities were left out, and no much larger clone turns up one base away. The sample is drawn from a study of blood T cell repertoires in COVID-19 (dated by TCRdb to about 2020). The study in broad terms: Samples covering the acute and convalescent phases of COVID-19 were provided by collaborators in the United States, Italy and Spain. The material from the prospective study consisted of cDNA or gDNA derived from T cells, B-cell-depleted T cells, or PBMCs. Subjects who had been exposed to COVID-19, were actively infected with it, or had recovered from it provided the deeply sampled blood TCRbeta repertoires that made up the dataset. The repertoires were released in a freely available public database intended as a resource for research on the immune response to SARS-CoV-2. The samples were drawn from two sources: the first 160 participants of the ongoing ImmuneRACE study, and 1,254 subjects contributed by 6 global collaborators. A de-identified subject ID, COVID-19 status, age in years and sex were almost always included in the sample metadata. Where available, HLA class I and class II types were taken from metadata supplied by the sample provider and were not determined by assay-based typing.

Each collaborating institution followed its own protocols to collect whole blood in K2EDTA tubes. For TCRbeta analysis, collaborators shipped samples in one of three forms: frozen whole blood, isolated PBMCs, or DNA extracted from either of those sample types. TCRbeta CDR3 regions were amplified from genomic DNA by means of the immunoSEQ Assay, a bias-controlled multiplex PCR. As for the authors' bioinformatics: Within the assay, amplification of reference gene primers was used to estimate how many nucleated cells each sample contained. To quantify the absolute abundance of each unique TCRbeta CDR3 rearrangement, sequence reads were collapsed and filtered. For each sample, productive Simpson clonality was calculated as the square root of Simpson's diversity index across productive rearrangements. The source is immuneACCESS, and TCRdb retained only in-frame sequences with V and J called. Part of the clones is not carried over; for the studies checked, unresolved V genes explain less than half of this, and the remainder is unexplained. V, J and clone size reflect that table, while D and trimming were determined from the DNA. A total of 230,000 or so clones appear in this sample, about 90% of them only once. Over 1.5% of the sample rests with the top ten.

Overall study outcomes, separate from this receptor: How much clinical and demographic metadata was included differed by source and by participant, and the metadata was provided uncurated.

Germline trimming: 7 bases from V, 10 bases from J; junction bases outside gene matches: 13. There are 13 amino acids in the CDR3, from cysteine to phenylalanine inclusive. CDR3 DNA is the only sequence kept; it has 39 bases, read in frame from the first base. From a lookup of the germline V gene, CDR1 and CDR2 are SQVTM and ANQGSEA. This TCR came from a middle-aged man with active or convalescent COVID-19. The rearranged segments are TRBV29-1 and TRBJ1-2; TRBD1 lines up with 9 middle nucleotides. Material: peripheral blood. The CDR3 is CSGRTGVNFDYTF. The sequence in DNA is TGCAGCGGCCGGACAGGGGTTAATTTTGACTACACCTTC.